This note documents a single T cell receptor beta chain sequence. What it recognizes is unknown. The data originate from a study of radiotherapy plus CTLA-4 blockade in lung cancer. General study points: There was expansion of tumor-derived TCR clones in blood after radiotherapy plus ipilimumab.

Germline V gene data show CDR1 as MNHEY and CDR2 as SVGAGI. The trim removed 0 bases at V and 4 bases at J, leaving 4 bases unmatched. This CDR3 spans 15 amino acids. TCRdb's copy holds only in-frame clones and misses some; the assay was immunoSEQ multiplex PCR. Of roughly 120,000 clones detected, more than 65% appear once; the ten largest clones hold over 4%. The gene calls are TRBV6-5 and TRBJ1-1, with 8 bases identical to TRBD1. The sample was peripheral blood, taken from a patient treated with radiotherapy plus ipilimumab. The TCR originated in a human donor with non-small cell lung cancer who had a partial response to radiotherapy plus ipilimumab. CDR3 loop: CASSYSNRGGTEAFF. In DNA, the CDR3 is TGTGCCAGCAGTTACTCGAACAGGGGGGGCACTGAAGCTTTCTTT.